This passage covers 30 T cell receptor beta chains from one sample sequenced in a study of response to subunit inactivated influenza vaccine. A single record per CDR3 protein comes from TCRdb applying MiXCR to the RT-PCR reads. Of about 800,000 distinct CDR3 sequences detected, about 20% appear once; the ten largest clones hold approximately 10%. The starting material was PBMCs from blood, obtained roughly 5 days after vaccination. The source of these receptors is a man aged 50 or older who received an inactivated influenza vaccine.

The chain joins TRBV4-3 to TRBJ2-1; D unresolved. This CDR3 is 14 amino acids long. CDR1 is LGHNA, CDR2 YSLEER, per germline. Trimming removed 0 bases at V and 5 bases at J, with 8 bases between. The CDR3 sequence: CASSQESSDNEQFF. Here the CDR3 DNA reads TGCGCCAGCAGCCAAGAATCATCGGACAATGAGCAGTTCTTC.

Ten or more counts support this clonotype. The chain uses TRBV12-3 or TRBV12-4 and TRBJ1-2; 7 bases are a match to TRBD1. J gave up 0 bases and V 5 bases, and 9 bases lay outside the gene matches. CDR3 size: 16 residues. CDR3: CASSRTQGFANYGYTF. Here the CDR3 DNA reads TGTGCCAGCAGTCGCACACAGGGGTTCGCTAACTATGGCTACACCTTC.

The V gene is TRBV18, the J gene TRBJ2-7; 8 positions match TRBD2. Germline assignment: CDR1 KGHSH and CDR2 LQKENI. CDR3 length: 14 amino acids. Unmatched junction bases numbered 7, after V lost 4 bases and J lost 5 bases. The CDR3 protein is CASSRNSGGDEQYF. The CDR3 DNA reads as TGTGCCAGCTCACGTAACTCCGGGGGGGACGAGCAGTACTTC.

The CDR3 region is CASSFTTGGQETQYF. The CDR3, as DNA: TGTGCCAGCAGCTTCACCACTGGGGGGCAAGAGACCCAGTACTTC. V and J are TRBV6-1 and TRBJ2-5, with D possibly TRBD2 on 6 matching bases. CDR1 is MNHNS and CDR2 is SASEGT in the germline V gene. The CDR3 spans 15 residues. With 6 bases removed from V and 2 bases from J, the gap between germline ends came to 16 bases.

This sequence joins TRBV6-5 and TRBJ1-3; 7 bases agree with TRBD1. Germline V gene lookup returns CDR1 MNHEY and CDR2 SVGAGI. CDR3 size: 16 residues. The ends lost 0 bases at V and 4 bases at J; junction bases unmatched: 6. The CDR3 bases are TGTGCCAGCAGTTACTCGCCGACAGGGCAAGGAAACACCATATATTTT. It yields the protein CASSYSPTGQGNTIYF.

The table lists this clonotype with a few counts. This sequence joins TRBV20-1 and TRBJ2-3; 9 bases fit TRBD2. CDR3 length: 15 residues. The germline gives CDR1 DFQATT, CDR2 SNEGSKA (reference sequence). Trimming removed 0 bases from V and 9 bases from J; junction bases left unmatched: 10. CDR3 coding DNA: TGCAGTGCTAGAGATTTGACTAGCGGCCGTGGGACGCAGTATTTT. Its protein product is CSARDLTSGRGTQYF.

DNA of the CDR3: TGTGCCAGCAGCCAAGGGACTAGCGGGAGTAAAAAAGAGCAGTACTTC. It codes for CASSQGTSGSKKEQYF. The chain uses TRBV6-2 or TRBV6-3 and TRBJ2-7, with 14 bases lining up with TRBD2. CDR3 length: 16 amino acids. Germline loops: CDR1 MNHEY, CDR2 SVGEGT. V lost 6 bases, J lost 7 bases, and 11 bases stayed unmatched.

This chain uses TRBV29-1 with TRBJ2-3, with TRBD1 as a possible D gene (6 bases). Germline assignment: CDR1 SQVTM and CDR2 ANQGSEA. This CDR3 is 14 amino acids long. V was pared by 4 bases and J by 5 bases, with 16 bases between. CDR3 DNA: TGCAGCGTTGGTCCCAGGGGAATAGTAGATACGCAGTATTTT. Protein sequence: CSVGPRGIVDTQYF.

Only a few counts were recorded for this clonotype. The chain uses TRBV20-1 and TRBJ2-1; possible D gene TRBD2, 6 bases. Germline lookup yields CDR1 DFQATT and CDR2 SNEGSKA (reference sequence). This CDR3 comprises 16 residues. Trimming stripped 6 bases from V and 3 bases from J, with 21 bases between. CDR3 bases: TGCAGTGCCCGTCAGACTAGGGAAGGGGTCTACAATGAGCAGTTCTTC. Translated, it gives CSARQTREGVYNEQFF.

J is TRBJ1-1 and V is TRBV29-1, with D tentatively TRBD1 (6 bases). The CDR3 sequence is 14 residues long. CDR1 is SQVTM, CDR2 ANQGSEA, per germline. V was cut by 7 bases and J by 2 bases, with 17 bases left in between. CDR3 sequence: CSAPRTATNTEAFF. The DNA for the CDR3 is TGCAGCGCTCCTCGGACAGCTACCAACACTGAAGCTTTCTTT.

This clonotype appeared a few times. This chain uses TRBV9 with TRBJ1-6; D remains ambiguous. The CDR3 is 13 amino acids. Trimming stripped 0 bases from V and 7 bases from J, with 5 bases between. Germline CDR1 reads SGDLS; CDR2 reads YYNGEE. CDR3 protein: CASSVVWNSPLHF. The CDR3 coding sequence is TGTGCCAGCAGCGTAGTATGGAATTCACCCCTCCACTTT.

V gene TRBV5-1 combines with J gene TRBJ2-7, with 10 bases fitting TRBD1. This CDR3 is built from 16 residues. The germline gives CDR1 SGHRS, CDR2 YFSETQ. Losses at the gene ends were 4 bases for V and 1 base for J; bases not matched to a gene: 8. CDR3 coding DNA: TGCGCCAGCAGCCGCACCGGGACAGGGGATTCCTACGAGCAGTACTTC. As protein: CASSRTGTGDSYEQYF. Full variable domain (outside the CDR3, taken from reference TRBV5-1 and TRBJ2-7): KAGVTQTPRYLIKTRGQQVTLSCSPISGHRSVSWYQQTPGQGLQFLFEYFSETQRNKGNFPGRFSGRQFSNSRSEMNVSTLELGDSALYLCASSRTGTGDSYEQYFGPGTRLTVT.

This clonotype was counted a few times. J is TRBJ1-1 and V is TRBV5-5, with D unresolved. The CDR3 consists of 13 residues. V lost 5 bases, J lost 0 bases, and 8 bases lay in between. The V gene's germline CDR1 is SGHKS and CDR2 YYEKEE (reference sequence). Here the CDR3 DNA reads TGTGCCAGCAGTAACCCACTGAACACTGAAGCTTTCTTT. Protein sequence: CASSNPLNTEAFF.

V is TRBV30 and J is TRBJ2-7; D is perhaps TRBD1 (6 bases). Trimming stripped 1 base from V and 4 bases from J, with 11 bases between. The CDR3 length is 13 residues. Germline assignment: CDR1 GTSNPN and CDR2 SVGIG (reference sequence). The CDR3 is CAWSGTAVYEQYF. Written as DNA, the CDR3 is TGTGCCTGGAGTGGGACAGCGGTTTACGAGCAGTACTTC.

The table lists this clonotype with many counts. Here the CDR3 DNA reads TGTGCCAGCGAAGGGGATAGCAATCAGCCCCAGCATTTT. Translated: CASEGDSNQPQHF. The gene calls are TRBV28 and TRBJ1-5, with a tentative D call TRBD1 (5 bases). CDR3 length: 13 amino acids. Germline CDR1 MDHEN, CDR2 SYDVKM. V was cut by 8 bases and J by 0 bases, with 8 bases left in between. The whole variable domain, filled in from reference TRBV28 and TRBJ1-5, reads DVKVTQSSRYLVKRTGEKVFLECVQDMDHENMFWYRQDPGLGLRLIYFSYDVKMKEKGDIPEGYSVSREKKERFSLILESASTNQTSMYLCASEGDSNQPQHFGDGTRLSIL.

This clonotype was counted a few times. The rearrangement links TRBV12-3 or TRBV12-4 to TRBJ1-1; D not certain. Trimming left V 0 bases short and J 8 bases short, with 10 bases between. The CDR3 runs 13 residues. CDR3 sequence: CASSLARGLEAFF. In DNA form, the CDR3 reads TGTGCCAGCAGTTTAGCGCGAGGACTCGAAGCTTTCTTT.

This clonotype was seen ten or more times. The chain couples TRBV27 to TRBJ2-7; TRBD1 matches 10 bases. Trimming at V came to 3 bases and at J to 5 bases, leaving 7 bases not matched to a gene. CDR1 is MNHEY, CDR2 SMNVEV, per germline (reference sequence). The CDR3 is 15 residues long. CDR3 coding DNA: TGTGCCAGCAGTTTGACAGGGGGCGTCATGGACGAGCAGTACTTC. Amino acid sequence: CASSLTGGVMDEQYF.

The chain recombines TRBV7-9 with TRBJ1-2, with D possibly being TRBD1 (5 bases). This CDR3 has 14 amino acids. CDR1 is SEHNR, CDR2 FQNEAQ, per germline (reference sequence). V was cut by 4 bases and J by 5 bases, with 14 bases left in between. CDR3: CASSSLVGEYGYTF. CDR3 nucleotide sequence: TGTGCCAGCAGCTCCCTCGTAGGGGAGTATGGCTACACCTTC.

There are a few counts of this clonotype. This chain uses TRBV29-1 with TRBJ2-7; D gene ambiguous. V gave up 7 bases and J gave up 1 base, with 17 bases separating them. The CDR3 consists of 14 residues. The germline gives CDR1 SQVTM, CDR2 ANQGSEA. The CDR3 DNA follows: TGCAGCGCCCGAACTTCTCAGGATTCCTACGAGCAGTACTTC. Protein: CSARTSQDSYEQYF.

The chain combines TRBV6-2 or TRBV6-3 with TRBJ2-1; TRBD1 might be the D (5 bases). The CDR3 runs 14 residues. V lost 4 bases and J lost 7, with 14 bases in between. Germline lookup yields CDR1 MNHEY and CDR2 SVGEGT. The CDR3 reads CASSSPGQWNEQFF. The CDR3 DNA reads TGTGCCAGCAGTTCGCCAGGGCAGTGGAATGAGCAGTTCTTC.

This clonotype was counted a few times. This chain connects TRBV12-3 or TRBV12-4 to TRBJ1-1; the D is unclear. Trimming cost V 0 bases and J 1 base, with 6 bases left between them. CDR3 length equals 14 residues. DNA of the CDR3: TGTGCCAGCAGTTTAGCCAACCCGAACACTGAAGCTTTCTTT. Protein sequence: CASSLANPNTEAFF.

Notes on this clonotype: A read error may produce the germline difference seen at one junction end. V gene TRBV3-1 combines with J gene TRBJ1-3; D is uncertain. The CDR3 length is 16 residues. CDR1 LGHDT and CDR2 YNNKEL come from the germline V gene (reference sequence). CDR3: CASSQEGRRSGSTIYF. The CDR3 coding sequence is TGTGCCAGCAGCCAAGAGGGCAGGCGCTCTGGAAGCACCATATATTTT.

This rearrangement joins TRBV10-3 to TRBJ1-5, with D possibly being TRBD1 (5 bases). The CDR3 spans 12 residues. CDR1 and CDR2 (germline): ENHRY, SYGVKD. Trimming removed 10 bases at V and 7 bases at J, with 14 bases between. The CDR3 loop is CATGREGQPQHF. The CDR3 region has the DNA TGTGCCACAGGGAGGGAGGGCCAGCCCCAGCATTTT.

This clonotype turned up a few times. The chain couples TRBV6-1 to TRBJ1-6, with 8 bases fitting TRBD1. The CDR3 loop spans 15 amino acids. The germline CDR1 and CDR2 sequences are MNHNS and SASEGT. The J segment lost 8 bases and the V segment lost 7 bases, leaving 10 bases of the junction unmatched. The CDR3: CASIVGRGHHSPLHF. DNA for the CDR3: TGTGCCAGCATTGTAGGCAGGGGGCATCATTCACCCCTCCACTTT.

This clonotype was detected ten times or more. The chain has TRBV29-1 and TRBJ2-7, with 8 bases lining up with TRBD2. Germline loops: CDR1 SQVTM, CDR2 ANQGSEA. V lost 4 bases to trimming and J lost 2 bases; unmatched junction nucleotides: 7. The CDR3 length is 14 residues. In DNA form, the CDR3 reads TGCAGCGTTGGATTGGCGGGAGGTCCCTACGAGCAGTACTTC. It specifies CSVGLAGGPYEQYF.

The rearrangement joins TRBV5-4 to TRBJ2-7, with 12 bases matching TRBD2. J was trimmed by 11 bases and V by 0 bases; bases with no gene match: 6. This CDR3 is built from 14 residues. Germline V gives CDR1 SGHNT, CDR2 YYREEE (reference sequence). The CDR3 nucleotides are TGTGCCAGCAGCTTGGCTAGCGGGAGGGCCTTGGAGTACTTC. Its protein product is CASSLASGRALEYF.

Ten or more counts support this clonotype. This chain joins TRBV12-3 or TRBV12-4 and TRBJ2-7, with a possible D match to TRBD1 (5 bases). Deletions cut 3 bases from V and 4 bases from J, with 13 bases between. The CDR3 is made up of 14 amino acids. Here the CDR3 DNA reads TGTGCCAGCAGTTTGGGGCAGGTCGGGTACGAGCAGTACTTC. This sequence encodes CASSLGQVGYEQYF.

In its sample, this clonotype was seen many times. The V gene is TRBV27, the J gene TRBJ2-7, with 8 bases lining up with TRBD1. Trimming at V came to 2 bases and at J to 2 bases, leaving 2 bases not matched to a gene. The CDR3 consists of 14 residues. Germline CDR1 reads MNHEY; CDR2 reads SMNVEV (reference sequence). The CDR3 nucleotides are TGTGCCAGCAGTTTACAGGGGGCTACCTACGAGCAGTACTTC. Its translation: CASSLQGATYEQYF.

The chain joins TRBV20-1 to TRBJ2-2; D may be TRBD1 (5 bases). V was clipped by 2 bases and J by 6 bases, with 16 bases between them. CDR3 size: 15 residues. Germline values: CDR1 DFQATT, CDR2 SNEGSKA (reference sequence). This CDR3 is CSARLQELGAGELFF. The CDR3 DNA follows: TGCAGTGCTAGATTACAGGAGCTCGGAGCCGGGGAGCTGTTTTTT.

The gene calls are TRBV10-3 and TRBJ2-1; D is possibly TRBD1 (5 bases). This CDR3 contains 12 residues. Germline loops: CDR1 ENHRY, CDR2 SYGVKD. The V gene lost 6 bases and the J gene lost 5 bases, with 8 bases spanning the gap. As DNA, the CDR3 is TGTGCCATCAGGGACAATGACAATGAGCAGTTCTTC. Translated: CAIRDNDNEQFF.